This TCR beta chain was found in a study of blood T cell repertoires in COVID-19. Study in general: The study drew acute and convalescent COVID-19 samples from the United States, Italy and Spain. T cells, B-cell-depleted T cells, or PBMCs supplied cDNA or gDNA.

Per the original data handling: Reference gene primer amplification in the assay estimated nucleated cell counts. The protocol was immunoSEQ multiplex PCR, while the TCRdb copy is restricted to in-frame clones and leaves out a portion. V, J and clone size are taken as reported in that table, and D and trimming were inferred from the DNA itself. The sample has more than 200,000 clones, around nine tenths seen once. A single count supports this clone. This CDR3 spans 15 amino acids. Trimming shortened V by 1 base and J by 6 bases, and 18 bases separated the two germline ends. The germline CDR1 and CDR2 sequences are GTSNPN and SVGIG (reference sequence).

Source material: PBMCs or T cells enriched from blood (not recorded which). This clonotype was sampled from a woman aged 25 to 39 who had been exposed to COVID-19. The chain is built from TRBV30 and TRBJ1-2, with D tentatively TRBD1 (6 bases). The chain's CDR3 is CAWSAAGVYLDGYTF. CDR3 DNA sequence: TGTGCCTGGAGTGCCGCAGGGGTTTATTTGGATGGCTACACCTTC.